Listed below are T cell receptor beta chains from one sample, sequenced in a study of beta chain features in type 1 diabetes. Method: immunoSEQ multiplex PCR; TCRdb's copy keeps in-frame clones and lacks some. The sample gives over 300,000 clones, less than 9.5% of which show up once; around 0.45% is in the top ten. The sample was central memory CD4+ T cells from blood. Every receptor here comes from a woman between 18 and 29 years old in good health. The CDR3 runs from the conserved cysteine through the conserved F or W. The listing skips clone size in some rows; elsewhere it reads once, few, many or a size class.

abundance | v_gene | CDR3aa
many | TRBV29-1 | CSVLVQGNSQPQHF
NA | TRBV11-2 | CASSSNQGTEQYF
few | TRBV7-9 | CASSLDPGQGRYEQYF
many | TRBV9 | CASSVADRGYTF
many | TRBV10-3 | CAISLQGGGYTF
few | TRBV25-1 | CASSSAPSNTAINEQFF
NA | TRBV4-3 | CASSQELRDRVPQYF
NA | TRBV27 | CASSPSGFTGANVLTF
NA | TRBV7-2 | CASSPTNYGYTF
NA | TRBV5-1 | CASTFDRTGELFF
NA | TRBV19 | CASSAYSRGAQPQHF
few | TRBV27 | CASSLAHPPGHYGYTF
NA | TRBV2 | CARGGGPGTQDSYEQYF
few | TRBV7-9 | CASSLAGGRVSEQFF
NA | TRBV9 | CASSAWEAGANVLTF
NA | TRBV28 | CASGSPRFYGYTF
NA | TRBV7-9 | CAGAGNSGANVLTF
NA | TRBV28 | CASSFSGTGLSEQFF
many | TRBV2 | CASSYGRQGGNEQFF
many | TRBV7-2 | CASSLDTASDYGYTF
few | TRBV27 | CASSYLRGPTDTQYF
NA | TRBV19 | CASSIWSGRSGYTQYF
few | TRBV10-3 | CAIRETGMNTEAFF
NA | TRBV9 | CASSLGFGSGDTQYF
NA | TRBV4-2 | CASSPLSGNTIYF
few | TRBV20-1 | CSASSGETQYF
few | TRBV2 | CASSGPGFQPQHF
many | TRBV18 | CASSRVGLSIYNEQFF
many | TRBV6-1 | CASSEGLAEYNEQFF
many | TRBV18 | CASSPSATGAGNTIYF
few | TRBV19 | CASSMSLWGLNQPQHF
few | TRBV28 | CASGTQGRANQPQHF
many | TRBV9 | CASSPGGGSYEQFF
NA | TRBV9 | CASSVRERTMEQYF
NA | TRBV28 | CASKGNTEAFF
few | TRBV11-2 | CASSLGPSSYNEQFF
few | TRBV4-2 | CASSQERTSRQETQYF
NA | TRBV4-3 | CASSRRREGYEQYF
few | TRBV7-2 | CASSLFYRRDEKLFF
NA | TRBV29-1 | CSVGPGQGIREQYF
few | TRBV5-6 | CASSPKITSGSDIQYF
NA | TRBV7-2 | CASGGTSGQETQYF
many | TRBV15 | CATHHPGQSSYNEQFF
many | TRBV7-2 | CASSFQGRNGYTF
many | TRBV4-3 | CASSQDAAYNEQFF
NA | TRBV10-3 | CAISEAGLALETQYF
few | TRBV9 | CASSVVGQNSGNTIYF
few | TRBV29-1 | CSVGAGRTYEQYF
few | TRBV7-9 | CASSLGQVLTDTQYF
NA | TRBV7-2 | CASRITTSGIYEQYF
NA | TRBV5-1 | CASSFAKSSGNTIYF
few | TRBV25-1 | CASRKGVSGELFF
many | TRBV10-3 | CAISAQGYEQYF
NA | TRBV19 | CASNHGQRDGYTF